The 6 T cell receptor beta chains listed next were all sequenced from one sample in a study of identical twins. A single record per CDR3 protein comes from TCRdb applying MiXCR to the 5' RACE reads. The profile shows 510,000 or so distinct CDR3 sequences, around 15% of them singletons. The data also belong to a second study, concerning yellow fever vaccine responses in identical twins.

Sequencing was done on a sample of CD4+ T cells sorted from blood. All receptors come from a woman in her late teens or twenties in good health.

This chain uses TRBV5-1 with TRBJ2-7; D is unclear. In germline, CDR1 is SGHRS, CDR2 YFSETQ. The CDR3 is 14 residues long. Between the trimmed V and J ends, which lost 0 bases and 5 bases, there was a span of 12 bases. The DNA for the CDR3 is TGCGCCAGCAGCTTGGAGCCAAGTGGGAACGAGCAGTACTTC. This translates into CASSLEPSGNEQYF. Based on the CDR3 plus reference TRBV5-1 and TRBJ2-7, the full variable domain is KAGVTQTPRYLIKTRGQQVTLSCSPISGHRSVSWYQQTPGQGLQFLFEYFSETQRNKGNFPGRFSGRQFSNSRSEMNVSTLELGDSALYLCASSLEPSGNEQYFGPGTRLTVT.

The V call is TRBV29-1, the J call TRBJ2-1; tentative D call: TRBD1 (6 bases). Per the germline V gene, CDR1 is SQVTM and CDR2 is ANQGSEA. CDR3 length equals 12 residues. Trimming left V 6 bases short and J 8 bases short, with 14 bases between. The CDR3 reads CSVATGTHEQFF. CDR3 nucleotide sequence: TGCAGCGTCGCAACAGGGACGCATGAGCAGTTCTTC.

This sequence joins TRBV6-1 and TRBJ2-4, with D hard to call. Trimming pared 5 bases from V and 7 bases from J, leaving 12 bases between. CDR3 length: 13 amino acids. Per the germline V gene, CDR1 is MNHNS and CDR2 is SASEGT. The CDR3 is CASSPPPGNIQYF. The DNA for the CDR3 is TGTGCCAGCAGTCCCCCACCCGGGAACATTCAGTACTTC.

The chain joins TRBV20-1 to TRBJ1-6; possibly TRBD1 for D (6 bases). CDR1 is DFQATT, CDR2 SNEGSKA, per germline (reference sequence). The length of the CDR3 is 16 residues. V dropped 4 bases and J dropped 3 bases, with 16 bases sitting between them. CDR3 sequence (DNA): TGCAGTGCTACATCAAAAACAGGGTTCTATAATTCACCCCTCCACTTT. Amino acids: CSATSKTGFYNSPLHF.

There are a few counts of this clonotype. CDR3 residues: CATSRDSRTVDEQFF. The CDR3 DNA reads as TGTGCCACCAGCAGAGACAGCCGGACGGTAGATGAGCAGTTCTTC. The rearrangement uses TRBV15 and TRBJ2-1; D gene ambiguous. The CDR3 covers 15 residues. Trimming removed 0 bases from V and 8 bases from J, with 14 bases in between. CDR1 and CDR2 (germline): LNHNV, YYDKDF (reference sequence).

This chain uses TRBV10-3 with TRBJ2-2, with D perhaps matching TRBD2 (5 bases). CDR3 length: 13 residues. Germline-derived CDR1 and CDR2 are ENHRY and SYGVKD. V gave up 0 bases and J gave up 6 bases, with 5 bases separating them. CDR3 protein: CAISESSAGELFF. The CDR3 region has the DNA TGTGCCATCAGTGAGTCTAGCGCCGGGGAGCTGTTTTTT.